This T cell receptor beta chain was captured in a study of blood T cell repertoires in COVID-19. TCRdb keeps only in-frame clones here, not all; method: immunoSEQ multiplex PCR. This table holds fewer than 250,000 clones, 83% found once. From germline, CDR1 is LNHDA and CDR2 SQIVND (reference sequence). V was clipped by 5 bases and J by 7 bases; unmatched bases: 4. The CDR3 is 13 amino acids. The chain joins TRBV19 to TRBJ2-5; 10 nucleotides match TRBD1. Sequencing was performed on peripheral blood. This sequence was found in a human donor in a cohort sampled during active COVID-19. Here the CDR3 DNA reads TGTGCCAGTAGTCCAGGACAGGGGGGGACCCAGTACTTC. Residues: CASSPGQGGTQYF.